This section outlines one T cell receptor (beta chain) sequence together with its context. A J-beta primer mix and a sample-barcoded 5' primer were used in a second PCR of about 7 to 11 cycles. Any given sample supplied a minimum of 3 million CDR3-containing paired-end reads. TCRdb reanalysed the 5' RACE reads using MiXCR and keeps one entry per CDR3 protein. Seen here are around 800,000 distinct CDR3 sequences, roughly 60% observed once, and the top ten hold around a quarter. The data are from a study of blood T cells in healthy people across ages. The CDR3 totals 15 residues. The germline CDR1 and CDR2 sequences are MGHRA and YSYEKL. Trimming pared 3 bases from V and 6 bases from J, leaving 17 bases between.

The sequence was obtained from a man younger than 40 in good health. The sequenced material came from blood. The rearrangement joins TRBV4-1 to TRBJ2-5; possibly TRBD1 or TRBD2 for D (5 bases each). CDR3 region: CASSHYTGAIQTQYF. CDR3 bases: TGCGCCAGCAGCCATTATACCGGGGCCATACAGACCCAGTACTTC.